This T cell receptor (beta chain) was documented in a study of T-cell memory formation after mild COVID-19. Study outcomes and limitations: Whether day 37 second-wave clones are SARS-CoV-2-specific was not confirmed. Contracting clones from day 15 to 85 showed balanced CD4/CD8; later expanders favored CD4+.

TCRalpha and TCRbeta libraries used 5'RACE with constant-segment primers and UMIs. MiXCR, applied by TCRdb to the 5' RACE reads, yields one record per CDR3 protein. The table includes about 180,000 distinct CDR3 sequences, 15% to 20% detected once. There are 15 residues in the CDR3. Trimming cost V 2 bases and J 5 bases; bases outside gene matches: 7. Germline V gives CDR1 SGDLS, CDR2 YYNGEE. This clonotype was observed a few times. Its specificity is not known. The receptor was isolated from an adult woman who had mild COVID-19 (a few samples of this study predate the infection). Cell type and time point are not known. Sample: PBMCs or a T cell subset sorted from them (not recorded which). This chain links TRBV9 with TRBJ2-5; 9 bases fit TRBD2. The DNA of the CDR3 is TGTGCCAGCAGCGTTGGCGGGGGGGATAGGGAGACCCAGTACTTC. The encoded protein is CASSVGGGDRETQYF.